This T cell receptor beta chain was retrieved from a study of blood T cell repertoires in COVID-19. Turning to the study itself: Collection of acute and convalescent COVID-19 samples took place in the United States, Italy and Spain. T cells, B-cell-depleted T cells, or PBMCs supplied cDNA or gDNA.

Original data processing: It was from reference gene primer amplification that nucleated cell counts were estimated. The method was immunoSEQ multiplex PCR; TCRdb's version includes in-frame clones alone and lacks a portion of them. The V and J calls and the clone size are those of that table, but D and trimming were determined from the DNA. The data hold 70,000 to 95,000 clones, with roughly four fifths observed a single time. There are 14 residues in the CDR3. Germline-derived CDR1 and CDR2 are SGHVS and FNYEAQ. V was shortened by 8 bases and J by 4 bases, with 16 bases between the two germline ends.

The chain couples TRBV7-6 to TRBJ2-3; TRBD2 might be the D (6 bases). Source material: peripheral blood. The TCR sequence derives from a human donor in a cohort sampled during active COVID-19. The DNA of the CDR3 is TGTGCCAGCTCCTGGGGGGAAGGCCCAGATACGCAGTATTTT. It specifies CASSWGEGPDTQYF.